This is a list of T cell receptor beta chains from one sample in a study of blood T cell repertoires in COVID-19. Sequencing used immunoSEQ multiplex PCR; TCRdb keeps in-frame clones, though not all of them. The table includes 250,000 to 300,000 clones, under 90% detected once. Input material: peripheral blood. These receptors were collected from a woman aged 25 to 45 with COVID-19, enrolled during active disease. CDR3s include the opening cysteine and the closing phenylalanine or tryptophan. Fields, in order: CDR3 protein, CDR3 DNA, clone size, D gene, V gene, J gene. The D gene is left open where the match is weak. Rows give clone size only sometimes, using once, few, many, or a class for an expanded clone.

CASSLAGGAYNEQFF	TGCGCCAGCAGCTTGGCGGGGGGCGCTTACAATGAGCAGTTCTTC	-	-	TRBV5-1	TRBJ2-1
CATSSDSFMNTEAFF	TGTGCCACCAGCAGTGACAGCTTTATGAACACTGAAGCTTTCTTT	-	-	TRBV15	TRBJ1-1
CATSDLGQGGETQYF	TGTGCCACCAGTGATCTGGGACAGGGTGGAGAGACCCAGTACTTC	once	TRBD1	TRBV24-1	TRBJ2-5
CASRRGSGYEQYF	TGTGCCAGCAGGAGGGGCAGCGGGTACGAGCAGTACTTC	once	-	TRBV6-5	TRBJ2-7
CASSPLSGGADTQYF	TGTGCCAGCTCACCTCTCAGCGGGGGGGCAGATACGCAGTATTTT	-	TRBD2	TRBV18	TRBJ2-3
CASSRQGQLNQPQHF	TGTGCCAGCAGTCGACAGGGGCAACTGAATCAGCCCCAGCATTTT	few	TRBD1	TRBV6-5	TRBJ1-5
CASSLRHSGNTIYF	TGTGCCAGCAGTTTGAGACACTCTGGAAACACCATATATTTT	-	-	TRBV6-5	TRBJ1-3
CASSPWGQGADGYTF	TGTGCCAGCAGCCCTTGGGGGCAGGGGGCTGATGGCTACACCTTC	-	TRBD1	TRBV3-1/TRBV3-2	TRBJ1-2
CASSSRQSSGNTIYF	TGTGCCAGCAGTTCACGACAGAGCTCCGGAAACACCATATATTTT	-	-	TRBV12-1	TRBJ1-3
CASSLGPLGGEETQYF	TGCGCCAGCAGCTTGGGACCCCTAGGGGGGGAAGAGACCCAGTACTTC	once	-	TRBV5-1	TRBJ2-5
CASSDPLGGYEQFF	TGTGCCAGCAGTGACCCTTTGGGAGGGTATGAGCAGTTCTTC	-	TRBD2	TRBV28	TRBJ2-1
CATSPSLQRRTEAFF	TGTGCCACCAGTCCCAGCCTACAGAGAAGGACTGAAGCTTTCTTT	-	-	TRBV24-1	TRBJ1-1
CASSNPGQGSTEAFF	TGTGCCAGCAGTAACCCGGGACAGGGCAGCACTGAAGCTTTCTTT	-	TRBD1	TRBV27	TRBJ1-1
CSVEVNEFTEAFF	TGCAGCGTTGAGGTGAATGAGTTCACTGAAGCTTTCTTT	-	-	TRBV29-1	TRBJ1-1
CASRGGVVYEQYF	TGTGCCAGTCGGGGGGGTGTGGTATACGAGCAGTACTTC	-	TRBD2	TRBV28	TRBJ2-7
CASSLGAGDSYNEQFF	TGCGCCAGCAGCTTGGGGGCGGGGGACTCCTACAATGAGCAGTTCTTC	-	TRBD2	TRBV5-1	TRBJ2-1
CASSGQLRYGYTF	TGTGCCAGCAGTGGACAGCTCCGCTATGGCTACACCTTC	-	-	TRBV2	TRBJ1-2
CASSRYRGNTIYF	TGTGCCAGCAGTCGTTACAGGGGTAACACCATATATTTT	-	TRBD1	TRBV3-1/TRBV3-2	TRBJ1-3
CASSILTGSEQYF	TGTGCCAGTAGTATTCTCACAGGGTCCGAGCAGTACTTC	-	-	TRBV19	TRBJ2-7
CASSYSTSGGYEQYF	TGTGCCAGCAGTTACTCGACTAGCGGGGGCTACGAGCAGTACTTC	-	TRBD2	TRBV6-6	TRBJ2-7
CASSSLGRQQYF	TGTGCCAGCAGCTCCCTGGGGAGACAGCAGTACTTC	-	-	TRBV5-6	TRBJ2-7